This T cell receptor beta chain was found in a study of cytomegalovirus exposure and HLA in healthy donors. Overall study: The 90 to 150 validation repertoires used the same platform as the roughly 700 first-cohort repertoires (as reported by a later analysis).

CDR3 length: 13 residues. Trimming removed 0 bases from V and 15 bases from J, with 18 bases in between. The V gene's germline CDR1 is GTSNPN and CDR2 SVGIG (reference sequence). The table came from immunoSEQ multiplex PCR; TCRdb's copy has only in-frame clones and leaves some out. The repertoire has more than 110,000 clones, approximately 84% of them found once; the top ten carry over 1.1%. The donors formed part of the roughly 110-subject validation cohort, distinct from the roughly 640-subject first cohort. The chain uses TRBV30 and TRBJ2-4; possible D gene TRBD1, 6 bases. The material sequenced was PBMCs. The receptor's source is a woman younger than 45 in good health and CMV-seronegative. The DNA of the CDR3 is TGTGCCTGGAGTGTAGATTCACAGGGTTTTCCGTACTTC. This encodes CAWSVDSQGFPYF. The whole variable domain, filled in from reference TRBV30 and TRBJ2-4, reads SQTIHQWPATLVQPVGSPLSLECTVEGTSNPNLYWYRQAAGRGLQLLFYSVGIGQISSEVPQNLSASRPQDRQFILSSKKLLLSDSGFYLCAWSVDSQGFPYFGAGTRLSVL.